Detailed here is one T cell receptor beta chain. Its cognate antigen has yet to be identified. It has no much larger one-base neighbor in the sample; base qualities were not kept. There are 15 amino acids in the CDR3, from cysteine to phenylalanine inclusive. Only CDR3 DNA is held: 45 bases, read in frame from base 1. According to the germline V gene, CDR1 reads SQVTM and CDR2 reads ANQGSEA. V is pruned by 3 bases and J by 3 bases, leaving 2 bases of the junction without a gene match. Using the deep immunoSEQ assay, multiplex PCR amplified TCR CDR3 regions from genomic DNA. Extracted genomic DNA from each cell subset was spread evenly across all wells of several immunoSEQ 96-well plates, with each plate serving as a replicate. Each replicate PCR for sorted subsets received about 220 ng genomic DNA, equal to roughly 33,000 T cell genomes. Purified libraries were quantified with a Qubit 3.0 fluorometer, sized on a Bioanalyzer 2100, and re-quantified with the KAPA Library Quantification kit. A separate single-read 150-cycle Illumina NextSeq 550 flow cell was used to sequence each immunoSEQ 96-well plate. For the original study's pipeline: Because the immunoSEQ output included only junctional sequences and no quality scores, the filtering could not be the same as the filtering used for full-length reads. Sequences were annotated with PyIR, a Python wrapper for IgBLAST v1.9, using IMGT germline references to assign V/J genes and CDR3. Reads were filtered out if the reads had weak V/J assignments (E-value above 1e-6), no CDR3, stop codons, out-of-frame junctions, or ambiguous translated residues. V3J clonotypes were defined by identical inferred V gene, J gene, and CDR3 amino acid sequence. Percentage overlap between repertoires was calculated by dividing the number of shared unique clonotypes by the size of the smaller repertoire. Richness of each repertoire was evaluated using RTK rarefaction, the Chao1 estimator, and Recon v2.1 estimates of unobserved clonotypes. Generation probabilities were computed with OLGA for all TCRbeta clonotypes obtained by the gDNA method from a handful of donors. The source is immuneACCESS, and TCRdb retained only in-frame sequences with V and J called. Part of the clones is not carried over; for the studies checked, unresolved V genes explain less than half of this, and the remainder is unexplained. Clone size and the V and J calls come from that table; the DNA yielded D and trimming. The sample table lists about 2.1 million clones, roughly 93% of them with a count of one. Under 2% of the sample is taken by the ten largest.

For the CD8 naive samples, CD45RO-negative cells were positively selected for CCR7, yielding a CD45RA+CCR7+ population from which TemRA cells were excluded. The donors were healthy, HIV-negative adults who had no recently reported acute infections or vaccinations. Every donor was a Caucasian adult living in Nashville, Tennessee, USA. Blood was collected by leukapheresis, and PBMCs were isolated by Ficoll-Histopaque density gradient centrifugation and then cryopreserved in liquid nitrogen vapor phase. Purity and quantity of every magnetically sorted T cell population were checked by analytical flow cytometry. Genomic DNA was isolated from every sorted fraction and measured by UV absorbance on a Nanodrop 2000c. These data are taken from a study of shared clonotypes between healthy human individuals (dated by TCRdb to the early 2020s). About the investigation overall: The cohort included a few men and two women between 18 and 49 years of age. Per donor, three plates each were used for CD4 naive and CD4 memory, two for CD8 naive, and one for CD8 memory. Blood TCR repertoires of about five healthy adults were deeply sequenced to estimate repertoire size and the extent of clonotype sharing between individuals. To increase sequencing depth and limit assay-specific biases, different laboratories used diverse techniques to prepare libraries and sequence TCR repertoires. Each donor's leukapheresis produced roughly between roughly 0.85 and 10 billion PBMCs.

The paper as a whole reports these results and caveats: Even with the large sequencing depth, rarefaction of the sorted-subset datasets indicated that sequencing was incomplete. Only blood was sampled, and tissue TCR repertoires likely differ from those in blood. Based on pairwise subsampling, the degree of clonotype sharing among donors was expected to be affected by sequencing depth. Larger estimated clonotype richness was generally found for naive subsets than for memory subsets. Because the study included a small number of donors, the genetic and exposure-history diversity represented was limited. Higher generation probabilities were observed for clonotypes shared by all four sorted-subset donors than for non-shared clonotypes. When a few donors were compared, the shared fraction of clonotypes was roughly 4.8% for naive CD4, 3.5% to 4% for naive CD8, about 2.5% for memory CD4, and 0.35% to 0.4% for memory CD8.

The clonotype originates from a man aged 18 to 29 in good health. Some clones in this sample may be carry-over from other donors' samples. The chain couples TRBV29-1 to TRBJ2-1, and TRBD2 matches 13 of the central bases. The sequenced sample consisted of naive CD8+ T cells from PBMCs. The sample's cell subset or site label is to be understood as: CD45RA+CCR7+. The encoded CDR3 is CSVEGLAGRYNEQFF. The nucleotide sequence is given as TGCAGCGTTGAGGGACTAGCGGGACGCTACAATGAGCAGTTCTTC.